This passage covers 27 T cell receptor beta chains from one sample sequenced in a study of T cell responses to AZD1222 COVID-19 vaccine. Using immunoSEQ multiplex PCR, the repertoire was profiled, and TCRdb retains in-frame clones only, with some absent. The sample records approximately 150,000 clones, roughly 94% being singletons. The sequencing used peripheral blood, collected on day 0 of AZD1222 vaccination. These receptors were collected from an adult in good health.

There are a few counts of this clone. This chain connects TRBV7-2 to TRBJ2-1; 8 bases map to TRBD1. The CDR3 consists of 15 residues. Unmatched junction bases numbered 3, after V lost 1 base and J lost 4 bases. Germline values: CDR1 SGHTA, CDR2 FQGNSA. The CDR3 region has the DNA TGTGCCAGCAGCTTAGACAGGGGGGAATACAATGAGCAGTTCTTC. Translation: CASSLDRGEYNEQFF.

The chain links TRBV7-9 to TRBJ1-3; D is possibly TRBD1 (5 bases). The germline V gene has CDR1 SEHNR and CDR2 FQNEAQ (reference sequence). Between the trimmed V and J ends, which lost 5 bases and 2 bases, there was a span of 13 bases. The CDR3 covers 15 residues. In DNA form, the CDR3 reads TGTGCCAGCAGCCCGCAGGGTCCCCCTGGAAACACCATATATTTT. It encodes CASSPQGPPGNTIYF.

Here the CDR3 reads CASSLIIAGSGYTF. For the CDR3, the DNA is TGTGCCAGCAGCTTAATAATCGCAGGAAGCGGCTACACCTTC. The rearrangement uses TRBV11-2 and TRBJ1-2; D remains ambiguous. Germline V gene data show CDR1 as SGHAT and CDR2 as FQNNGV. The CDR3 has 14 residues. V dropped 2 bases and J dropped 8 bases, with 15 bases sitting between them.

This chain joins TRBV24-1 and TRBJ2-1, with D perhaps TRBD1 (6 bases). The germline V and J ends were trimmed by 1 base and 6 bases, with 6 bases remaining between them. The CDR3 has 13 amino acids. CDR1 is KGHDR, CDR2 SFDVKD, per germline. For the CDR3, the DNA is TGTGCCACCAGTGATTTACAGGGCAATGAGCAGTTCTTC. Protein: CATSDLQGNEQFF.

This clone was recorded only once. The chain combines TRBV6-5 with TRBJ1-5; D is unclear. Trimming left V 2 bases short and J 2 bases short, with 10 bases between. CDR1 and CDR2 from the germline V gene are MNHEY and SVGAGI. The CDR3 extends over 15 amino acids. CDR3 residues: CASSYRAPGNQPQHF. CDR3 in DNA: TGTGCCAGCAGTTACCGGGCCCCTGGCAATCAGCCCCAGCATTTT.

V and J are TRBV7-6 and TRBJ2-2; unclear D gene. The V end lost 5 bases, the J end lost 7 bases, and 17 bases lay between the germline ends. The germline CDR1 and CDR2 sequences are SGHVS and FNYEAQ. The CDR3 has 15 amino acids. CDR3 coding DNA: TGTGCCAGCAGCGAAAATCCCGGCCGCGGCGGGGAGCTGTTTTTT. Translation gives CASSENPGRGGELFF. Together with reference TRBV7-6 and TRBJ2-2, the CDR3 gives the full variable domain: GAGVSQSPRYKVTKRGQDVALRCDPISGHVSLYWYRQALGQGPEFLTYFNYEAQQDKSGLPNDRFSAERPEGSISTLTIQRTEQRDSAMYRCASSENPGRGGELFFGEGSRLTVL.

This clone was picked up one time. This chain links TRBV6-5 with TRBJ2-5; no clear D gene. Between the trimmed V and J ends, which lost 6 bases and 2 bases, there was a span of 4 bases. The CDR3 totals 11 residues. CDR1 is MNHEY and CDR2 is SVGAGI in the germline V gene. CDR3: CASRTQETQYF. CDR3 DNA: TGTGCCAGCAGGACACAAGAGACCCAGTACTTC.

The gene calls are TRBV11-2 and TRBJ1-1; D not certain. This CDR3 spans 13 amino acids. Per the germline V gene, CDR1 is SGHAT and CDR2 is FQNNGV. V dropped 6 bases and J dropped 5 bases, with 13 bases sitting between them. CDR3 region: CASSPHQATEAFF. CDR3 bases: TGTGCCAGCAGTCCCCACCAGGCTACTGAAGCTTTCTTT.

The chain has TRBV5-8 and TRBJ2-3; D unclear. From germline, CDR1 is SGHTS and CDR2 YDEGEE. The CDR3 has 13 amino acids. V lost 5 bases and J 0 bases, leaving 7 bases between the germline ends. The CDR3 here is CASSSQSTDTQYF. DNA of the CDR3: TGTGCCAGCAGTTCACAGAGCACAGATACGCAGTATTTT.

The chain uses TRBV6-2 or TRBV6-3 and TRBJ1-2; TRBD1 might be the D (5 bases). Between the trimmed V and J ends, which lost 5 bases and 3 bases, there was a span of 13 bases. The CDR3 consists of 14 residues. Germline CDR1 is MNHEY and CDR2 is SVGEGT. The CDR3 DNA reads as TGTGCCAGCAGTAAGGAGGGGTTGGACTATGGCTACACCTTC. It specifies CASSKEGLDYGYTF.

The V and J genes are TRBV3-1 (or the pseudogene TRBV3-2) and TRBJ2-5; D might be TRBD1 or TRBD2, each matching 5 bases. CDR3 length equals 13 residues. V lost 1 base and J lost 7, with 10 bases in between. Germline V gives CDR1 LGHDT, CDR2 YNNKEL (reference sequence). CDR3: CASSQGGRSTQYF. The CDR3 DNA is TGTGCCAGCAGCCAAGGGGGACGGTCGACCCAGTACTTC.

This chain links TRBV6-5 with TRBJ2-2, with TRBD2 matching 7 bases. The CDR3 totals 14 residues. Germline values: CDR1 MNHEY, CDR2 SVGAGI. J was trimmed by 2 bases and V by 4 bases; bases with no gene match: 1. CDR3 in DNA: TGTGCCAGCAGTTCGGGACTAAACACCGGGGAGCTGTTTTTT. This gives the protein CASSSGLNTGELFF.

This sequence joins TRBV2 and TRBJ2-2; D possibly corresponds to TRBD2 (6 bases). The CDR3 extends over 15 amino acids. The V gene's germline CDR1 is SNHLY and CDR2 FYNNEI. The ends were cut back, 10 bases at V and 1 base at J, with 16 bases in the middle. This chain's CDR3 is CATTTVGGNTGELFF. In DNA form, the CDR3 reads TGTGCCACCACGACCGTGGGGGGGAACACCGGGGAGCTGTTTTTT.

The genes are TRBV5-1 and TRBJ2-1; no definite D call. Trimming stripped 2 bases from V and 6 bases from J, with 6 bases between. The CDR3 runs 12 residues. Germline V gene sequence: CDR1 SGHRS, CDR2 YFSETQ. The CDR3 sequence is CASSFGTNEQFF. The CDR3 DNA reads as TGCGCCAGCAGCTTCGGAACCAATGAGCAGTTCTTC.

This chain joins TRBV6-2 or TRBV6-3 and TRBJ2-2; 9 bases align to TRBD2. This CDR3 contains 16 residues. Per germline, CDR1 MNHEY and CDR2 SVGEGT. Trimming cost V 4 bases and J 2 bases; bases outside gene matches: 5. CDR3 residues: CASSSTTSGNTGELFF. The CDR3 nucleotides read TGTGCCAGCAGTTCTACGACTAGCGGAAACACCGGGGAGCTGTTTTTT.

The J gene is TRBJ1-2, the V gene TRBV6-2 or TRBV6-3; D is unresolved. The germline CDR1 and CDR2 sequences are MNHEY and SVGEGT. The V end was cut by 6 bases, the J end by 4 bases, with 12 bases between. This CDR3 region has 13 residues. The CDR3 spells CASSRHGSYGYTF. CDR3 nucleotides: TGTGCCAGCAGCCGACACGGGAGCTATGGCTACACCTTC.

The count of this clone is one. This chain joins TRBV9 and TRBJ2-1; possibly TRBD1 for D (5 bases). Germline CDR1 is SGDLS and CDR2 is YYNGEE. The V end lost 0 bases, the J end lost 7 bases, and 17 bases lay between the germline ends. The CDR3 is made up of 16 amino acids. CDR3 in DNA: TGTGCCAGCAGCGTAGAAGTAGGGGCCAGTGCGAATGAGCAGTTCTTC. Residues: CASSVEVGASANEQFF.

The rearrangement links TRBV2 to TRBJ2-5, with TRBD2 matching over 10 bases. V gave up 4 bases and J gave up 4 bases; unmatched junction bases: 0. Germline V gene data show CDR1 as SNHLY and CDR2 as FYNNEI. The CDR3 is 13 residues long. The chain's CDR3 is CASSASGRETQYF. The CDR3 DNA follows: TGTGCCAGCAGTGCTAGCGGGAGAGAGACCCAGTACTTC.

The V call is TRBV5-8, the J call TRBJ1-5; TRBD1 is a possible D gene (6 bases). Trimming left V 7 bases short and J 3 bases short, with 23 bases between. The V gene's germline CDR1 is SGHTS and CDR2 YDEGEE. The CDR3 runs 17 residues. The DNA for the CDR3 is TGTGCCAGCCGTTGGGACAATAAAGGGGGAAACAATCAGCCCCAGCATTTT. It codes for CASRWDNKGGNNQPQHF.

The chain's CDR3 is CASSLVEGREGYTF. The CDR3 DNA reads as TGCGCCAGCAGCTTGGTAGAGGGCAGGGAGGGCTACACCTTC. The chain employs TRBV5-1 and TRBJ1-2, with D perhaps TRBD1 (5 bases). The CDR3 spans 14 residues. The germline V gene encodes CDR1 SGHRS and CDR2 YFSETQ. The V and J ends lost 0 bases and 8 bases respectively, with 14 bases between them. The full variable domain, its missing parts supplied by reference TRBV5-1 and TRBJ1-2, is KAGVTQTPRYLIKTRGQQVTLSCSPISGHRSVSWYQQTPGQGLQFLFEYFSETQRNKGNFPGRFSGRQFSNSRSEMNVSTLELGDSALYLCASSLVEGREGYTFGSGTRLTVV.

The V gene is TRBV5-6, the J gene TRBJ2-1; 7 bases agree with TRBD2. CDR3 length: 16 residues. V lost 2 bases, J lost 0 bases, and 5 bases stayed unmatched. Germline V gene lookup returns CDR1 SGHDT and CDR2 YYEEEE. CDR3 nucleotide sequence: TGTGCCAGCAGCTTTTCAGCGGGGAGCTCCTACAATGAGCAGTTCTTC. This gives the protein CASSFSAGSSYNEQFF.

The V call is TRBV18, the J call TRBJ2-1; 11 bases match TRBD2. Per germline, CDR1 KGHSH and CDR2 LQKENI. With 6 bases clipped from V and 3 bases from J, the junction kept 7 bases outside the gene matches. The CDR3 covers 16 residues. DNA for the CDR3: TGTGCCAGCTCGCCAGCGACTAGCGGGGTCTACAATGAGCAGTTCTTC. As protein: CASSPATSGVYNEQFF.

Notes on this clone: At one boundary the junction diverges from the germline segment, which might be a read error. The rearrangement links TRBV18 to TRBJ2-3, with TRBD1 matching 8 bases. This CDR3 has 12 residues. The germline V gene encodes CDR1 KGHSH and CDR2 LQKENI. The CDR3 here is CASSKDREAENF. CDR3 sequence (DNA): TGTGCCAGCTCGAAGGACAGGGAGGCTGAGAATTTT.

V gene TRBV7-9 combines with J gene TRBJ1-1, with 7 positions matching TRBD1. This CDR3 spans 15 amino acids. The V gene's germline CDR1 is SEHNR and CDR2 FQNEAQ (reference sequence). V gave up 2 bases and J gave up 1 base; unmatched junction bases: 4. CDR3 amino acids: CASSLRQGKNTEAFF. Written as DNA, the CDR3 is TGTGCCAGCAGCTTAAGACAGGGAAAGAACACTGAAGCTTTCTTT.

The rearrangement uses TRBV30 and TRBJ1-2; D remains ambiguous. The CDR3 contains 13 residues. The germline V gene encodes CDR1 GTSNPN and CDR2 SVGIG (reference sequence). V lost 2 bases and J lost 4, with 11 bases in between. The CDR3 DNA reads as TGTGCCTGGAGTCTAACGGGAGCCTATGGCTACACCTTC. Its protein product is CAWSLTGAYGYTF.

V is TRBV7-9 and J is TRBJ2-1; 14 nucleotides line up with TRBD2. This CDR3 contains 18 residues. In germline, CDR1 is SEHNR, CDR2 FQNEAQ (reference sequence). J gave up 8 bases and V 2 bases, and 11 bases lay outside the gene matches. Here the CDR3 DNA reads TGTGCCAGCAGCTTAAATTGGGGACTAGCGGGAGTAATCGATGAGCAGTTCTTC. Encoded protein: CASSLNWGLAGVIDEQFF.

This clone appeared once. The V call is TRBV19, the J call TRBJ1-6; 11 positions match TRBD1. The CDR3 covers 15 residues. The ends lost 4 bases at V and 6 bases at J; junction bases unmatched: 2. CDR1 and CDR2 (germline): LNHDA, SQIVND (reference sequence). CDR3 loop: CASSTGTGGNSPLHF. CDR3 sequence (DNA): TGTGCCAGTAGTACCGGGACAGGGGGTAATTCACCCCTCCACTTT.